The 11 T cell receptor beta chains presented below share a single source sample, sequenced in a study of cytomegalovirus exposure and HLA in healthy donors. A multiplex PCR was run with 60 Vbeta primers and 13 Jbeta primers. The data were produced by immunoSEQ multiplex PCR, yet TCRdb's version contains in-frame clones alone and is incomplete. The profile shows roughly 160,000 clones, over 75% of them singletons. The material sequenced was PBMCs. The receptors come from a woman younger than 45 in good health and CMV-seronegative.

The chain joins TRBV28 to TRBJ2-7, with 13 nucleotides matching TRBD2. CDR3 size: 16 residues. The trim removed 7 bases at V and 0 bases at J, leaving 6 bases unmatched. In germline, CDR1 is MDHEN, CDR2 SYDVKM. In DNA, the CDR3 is TGTGCCAGCAAAGGACTAGCGGGAGCAAACTCCTACGAGCAGTACTTC. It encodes CASKGLAGANSYEQYF.

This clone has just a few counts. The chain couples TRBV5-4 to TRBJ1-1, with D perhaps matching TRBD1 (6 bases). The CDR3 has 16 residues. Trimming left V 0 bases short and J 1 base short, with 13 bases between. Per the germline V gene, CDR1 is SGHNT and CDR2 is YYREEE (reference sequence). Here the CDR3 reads CASSLDPQGRNTEAFF. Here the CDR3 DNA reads TGTGCCAGCAGCTTGGACCCTCAGGGGAGGAACACTGAAGCTTTCTTT. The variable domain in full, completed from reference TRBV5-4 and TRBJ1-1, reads ETGVTQSPTHLIKTRGQQVTLRCSSQSGHNTVSWYQQALGQGPQFIFQYYREEENGRGNFPPRFSGLQFPNYSSELNVNALELDDSALYLCASSLDPQGRNTEAFFGQGTRLTVV.

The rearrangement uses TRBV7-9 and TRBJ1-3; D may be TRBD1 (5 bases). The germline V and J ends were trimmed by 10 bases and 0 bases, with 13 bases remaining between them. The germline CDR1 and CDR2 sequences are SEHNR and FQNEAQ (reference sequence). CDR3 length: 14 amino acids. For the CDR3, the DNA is TGTGCCACGGAAGGGGTCGACTCTGGAAACACCATATATTTT. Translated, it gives CATEGVDSGNTIYF.

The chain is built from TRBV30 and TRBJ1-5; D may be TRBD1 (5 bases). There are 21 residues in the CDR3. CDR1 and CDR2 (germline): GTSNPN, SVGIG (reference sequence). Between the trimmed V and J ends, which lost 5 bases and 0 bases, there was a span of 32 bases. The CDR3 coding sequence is TGTGCCTGGTGGGTCGGGGGATCTCTTATAACAGAGATCCTTAGCAATCAGCCCCAGCATTTT. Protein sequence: CAWWVGGSLITEILSNQPQHF. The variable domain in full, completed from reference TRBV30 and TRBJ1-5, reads SQTIHQWPATLVQPVGSPLSLECTVEGTSNPNLYWYRQAAGRGLQLLFYSVGIGQISSEVPQNLSASRPQDRQFILSSKKLLLSDSGFYLCAWWVGGSLITEILSNQPQHFGDGTRLSIL.

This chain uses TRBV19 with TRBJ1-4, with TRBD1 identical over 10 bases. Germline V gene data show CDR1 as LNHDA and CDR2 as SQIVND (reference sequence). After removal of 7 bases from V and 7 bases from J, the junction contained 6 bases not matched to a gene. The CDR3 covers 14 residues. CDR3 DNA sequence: TGTGCCAGTACCAGGGACAGGGGAAGTGAAAAACTGTTTTTT. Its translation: CASTRDRGSEKLFF.

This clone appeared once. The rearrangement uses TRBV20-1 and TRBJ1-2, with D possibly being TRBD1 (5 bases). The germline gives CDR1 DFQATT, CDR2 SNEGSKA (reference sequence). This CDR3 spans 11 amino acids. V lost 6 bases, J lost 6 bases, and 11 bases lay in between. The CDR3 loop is CSAREKDGYTF. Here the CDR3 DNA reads TGCAGTGCCAGGGAAAAGGATGGCTACACCTTC.

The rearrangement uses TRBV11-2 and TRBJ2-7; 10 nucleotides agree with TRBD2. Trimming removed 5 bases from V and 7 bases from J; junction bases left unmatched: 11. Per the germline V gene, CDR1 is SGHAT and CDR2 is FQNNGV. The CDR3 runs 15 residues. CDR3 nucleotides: TGTGCCAGCAGCCAGCAACTAGCGGGGATGGGGGAGCAGTACTTC. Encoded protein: CASSQQLAGMGEQYF.

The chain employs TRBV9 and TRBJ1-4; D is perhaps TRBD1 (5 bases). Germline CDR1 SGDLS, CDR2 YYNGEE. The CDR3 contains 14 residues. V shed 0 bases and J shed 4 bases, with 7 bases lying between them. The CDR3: CASSVGTINEKLFF. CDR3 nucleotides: TGTGCCAGCAGCGTAGGGACAATTAATGAAAAACTGTTTTTT.

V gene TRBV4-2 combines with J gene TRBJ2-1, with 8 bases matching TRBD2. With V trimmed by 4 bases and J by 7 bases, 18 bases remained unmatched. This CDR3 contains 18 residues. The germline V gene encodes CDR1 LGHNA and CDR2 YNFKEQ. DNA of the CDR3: TGTGCCAGCAGCCCCCGGACTAGCAGGGGAACCATGAAGAATGAGCAGTTCTTC. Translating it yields CASSPRTSRGTMKNEQFF.

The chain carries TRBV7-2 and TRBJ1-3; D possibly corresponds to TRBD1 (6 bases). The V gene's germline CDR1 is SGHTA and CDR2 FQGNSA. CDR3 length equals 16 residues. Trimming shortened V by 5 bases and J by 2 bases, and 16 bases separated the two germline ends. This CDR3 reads CASSQQAGAAGNTIYF. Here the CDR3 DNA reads TGTGCCAGCAGCCAGCAGGCAGGGGCAGCTGGAAACACCATATATTTT.

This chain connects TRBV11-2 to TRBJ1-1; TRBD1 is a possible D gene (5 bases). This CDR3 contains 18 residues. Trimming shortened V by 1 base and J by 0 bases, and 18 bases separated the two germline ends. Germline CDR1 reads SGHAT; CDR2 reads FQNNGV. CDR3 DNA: TGTGCCAGCAGCTTAGGGCCATACAGGAGGGGTATGAACACTGAAGCTTTCTTT. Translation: CASSLGPYRRGMNTEAFF.